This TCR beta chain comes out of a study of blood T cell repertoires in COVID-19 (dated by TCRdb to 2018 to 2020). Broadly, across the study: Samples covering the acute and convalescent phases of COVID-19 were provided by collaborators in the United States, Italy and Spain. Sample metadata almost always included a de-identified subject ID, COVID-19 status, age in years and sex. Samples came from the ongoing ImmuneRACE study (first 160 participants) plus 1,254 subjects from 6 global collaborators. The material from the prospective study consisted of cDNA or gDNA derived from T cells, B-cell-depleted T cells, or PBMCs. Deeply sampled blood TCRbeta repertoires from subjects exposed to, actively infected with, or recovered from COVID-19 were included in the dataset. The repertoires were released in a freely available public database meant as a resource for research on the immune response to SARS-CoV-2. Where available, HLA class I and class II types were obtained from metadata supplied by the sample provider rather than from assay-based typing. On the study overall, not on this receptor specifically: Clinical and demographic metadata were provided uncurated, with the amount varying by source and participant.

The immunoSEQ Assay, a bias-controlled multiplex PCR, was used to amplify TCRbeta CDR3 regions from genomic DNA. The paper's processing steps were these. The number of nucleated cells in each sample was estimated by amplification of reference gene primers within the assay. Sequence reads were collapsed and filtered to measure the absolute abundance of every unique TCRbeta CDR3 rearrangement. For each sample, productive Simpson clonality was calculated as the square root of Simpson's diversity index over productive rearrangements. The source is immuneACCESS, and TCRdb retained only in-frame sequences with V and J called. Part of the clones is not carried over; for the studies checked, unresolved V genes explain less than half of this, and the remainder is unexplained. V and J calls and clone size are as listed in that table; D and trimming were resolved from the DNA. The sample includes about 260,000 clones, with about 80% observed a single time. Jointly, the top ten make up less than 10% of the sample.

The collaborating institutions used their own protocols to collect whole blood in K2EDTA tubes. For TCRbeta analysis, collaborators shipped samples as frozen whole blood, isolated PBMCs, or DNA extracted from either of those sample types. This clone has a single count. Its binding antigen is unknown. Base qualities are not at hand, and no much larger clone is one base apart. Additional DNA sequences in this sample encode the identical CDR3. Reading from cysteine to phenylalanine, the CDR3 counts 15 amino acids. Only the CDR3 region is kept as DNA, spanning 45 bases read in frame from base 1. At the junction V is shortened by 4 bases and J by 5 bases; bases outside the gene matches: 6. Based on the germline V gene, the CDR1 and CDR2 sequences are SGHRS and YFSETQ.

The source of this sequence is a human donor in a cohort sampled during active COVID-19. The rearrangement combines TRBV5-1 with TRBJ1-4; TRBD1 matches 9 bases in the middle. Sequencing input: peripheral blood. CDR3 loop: CASSGSGTGNEKLFF. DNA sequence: TGCGCCAGCAGCGGGTCCGGGACAGGGAATGAAAAACTGTTTTTT.